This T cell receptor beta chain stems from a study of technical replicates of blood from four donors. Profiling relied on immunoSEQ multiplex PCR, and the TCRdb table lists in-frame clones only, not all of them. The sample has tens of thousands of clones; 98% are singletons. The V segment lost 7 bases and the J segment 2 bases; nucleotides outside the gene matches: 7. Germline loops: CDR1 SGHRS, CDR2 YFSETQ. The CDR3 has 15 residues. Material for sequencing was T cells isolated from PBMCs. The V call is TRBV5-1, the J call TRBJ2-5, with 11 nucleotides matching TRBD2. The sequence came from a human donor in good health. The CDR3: CASGPGLAVQETQYF. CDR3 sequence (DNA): TGCGCCAGCGGCCCGGGACTAGCGGTTCAAGAGACCCAGTACTTC.